These 24 T cell receptor beta chains originate from one sample sequenced in a study of T cell repertoires in ileal Crohn's disease. Using immunoSEQ multiplex PCR, the repertoire was profiled, and TCRdb retains in-frame clones only, with some absent. This table has under 6,500 clones, almost 85% appearing once. Sequences were obtained from ileal tissue. These receptors were taken from an adult with Crohn's disease.

This chain joins TRBV5-1 and TRBJ2-5, with 11 bases lining up with TRBD1. The germline gives CDR1 SGHRS, CDR2 YFSETQ. There are 14 residues in the CDR3. Unmatched junction bases numbered 2, after V lost 3 bases and J lost 4 bases. CDR3 nucleotides: TGCGCCAGCAGCTCGGGACAGGGGGTAGAGACCCAGTACTTC. Its protein product is CASSSGQGVETQYF.

For the CDR3, the DNA is TGTGCCAGCAGCTTAGAATTTGGGGCCAGGAACACTGAAGCTTTCTTT. The encoded protein is CASSLEFGARNTEAFF. The rearrangement joins TRBV11-2 to TRBJ1-1; D might be TRBD1 (5 bases). This CDR3 has 16 residues. CDR1 is SGHAT and CDR2 is FQNNGV in the germline V gene. V gave up 0 bases and J gave up 1 base, with 12 bases separating them.

The rearrangement links TRBV5-1 to TRBJ2-1; 10 bases agree with TRBD2. After removal of 2 bases from V and 10 bases from J, the junction contained 6 bases not matched to a gene. Germline CDR1 and CDR2: SGHRS and YFSETQ. This CDR3 spans 14 amino acids. The CDR3 DNA follows: TGCGCCAGCAGCTTAACTAGCGGGGCCAAGGAGCAGTTCTTC. It codes for CASSLTSGAKEQFF.

This rearrangement joins TRBV6-5 to TRBJ2-5; TRBD2 might be the D (7 bases). Germline lookup yields CDR1 MNHEY and CDR2 SVGAGI. This CDR3 contains 16 residues. The germline V and J ends were trimmed by 2 bases and 0 bases, with 13 bases remaining between them. Here the CDR3 reads CASSYGGGTYQETQYF. The CDR3 nucleotides read TGTGCCAGCAGTTACGGGGGGGGCACGTACCAAGAGACCCAGTACTTC.

J is TRBJ1-2 and V is TRBV6-1; 9 bases match TRBD1. The length of the CDR3 is 15 residues. J gave up 4 bases and V 6 bases, and 9 bases lay outside the gene matches. The germline V gene encodes CDR1 MNHNS and CDR2 SASEGT. The DNA of the CDR3 is TGTGCCAGCAGGGACAAGGACAGGGGTGCCTATGGCTACACCTTC. It codes for CASRDKDRGAYGYTF.

This clone was seen once. V is TRBV25-1 and J is TRBJ1-6; D remains unclear. This CDR3 is built from 13 residues. CDR1 and CDR2 (germline): MGHDK, SYGVNS. The V and J ends lost 0 bases and 7 bases respectively, with 4 bases between them. CDR3 DNA sequence: TGTGCCAGCAGTGAATATCGGAATTCACCCCTCCACTTT. Translation gives CASSEYRNSPLHF.

This clone was counted between two and nine times. The rearrangement links TRBV10-3 to TRBJ1-3; D is unclear. This CDR3 is built from 14 residues. Per the germline V gene, CDR1 is ENHRY and CDR2 is SYGVKD. The germline V and J ends were trimmed by 0 bases and 4 bases, with 7 bases remaining between them. CDR3 sequence reads: CAISESLTGNTIYF. CDR3 bases: TGTGCCATCAGTGAGTCCCTCACAGGAAACACCATATATTTT.

There are a few counts of this clone. Other DNA sequences in this specimen translate into the identical CDR3. As DNA, the CDR3 is TGTGCCAGTAGTATCGACAGGGGTTCCTACGAGCAGTACTTC. Translation gives CASSIDRGSYEQYF. The chain uses TRBV19 and TRBJ2-7, with TRBD1 matching over 8 bases. The V segment lost 3 bases and the J segment 1 base; nucleotides outside the gene matches: 2. The length of the CDR3 is 14 residues. Germline CDR1 and CDR2: LNHDA and SQIVND (reference sequence).

The chain recombines TRBV10-2 with TRBJ2-3; perhaps TRBD1 as D (5 bases). Germline loops: CDR1 WSHSY, CDR2 SAAADI. This CDR3 has 14 residues. With 1 base removed from V and 1 base from J, the gap between germline ends came to 6 bases. The DNA for the CDR3 is TGCGCCAGCAGTGAGTGGGGCGGCACAGATACGCAGTATTTT. Translated: CASSEWGGTDTQYF.

The chain combines TRBV6-1 with TRBJ1-1; no reliable D call. The CDR3 extends over 15 amino acids. CDR1 is MNHNS, CDR2 SASEGT, per germline. V dropped 4 bases and J dropped 0 bases, with 12 bases sitting between them. CDR3 DNA sequence: TGTGCCAGCAGTGTAGATCAACGGTTGAACACTGAAGCTTTCTTT. Translating it yields CASSVDQRLNTEAFF.

This chain connects TRBV2 to TRBJ2-3, with TRBD1 identical over 10 bases. Germline V lookup: CDR1 SNHLY, CDR2 FYNNEI. The CDR3 sequence is 16 residues long. V lost 6 bases to trimming and J lost 0 bases; unmatched junction nucleotides: 6. The CDR3 DNA sequence: TGTGCCAGCAGAGATTGGACAGGGGGAAGCACAGATACGCAGTATTTT. Encoded protein: CASRDWTGGSTDTQYF.

The chain joins TRBV15 to TRBJ2-7; TRBD1 might be the D (5 bases). Germline CDR1 is LNHNV and CDR2 is YYDKDF (reference sequence). CDR3 length: 13 residues. V lost 4 bases to trimming and J lost 5 bases, with 12 bases between them. This CDR3 reads CATSTHRSNEQYF. As DNA, the CDR3 is TGTGCCACCAGCACTCACAGGTCGAACGAGCAGTACTTC.

The chain is built from TRBV6-5 and TRBJ2-7, with D maybe TRBD1 (5 bases). V shed 5 bases and J shed 7 bases, with 18 bases lying between them. The germline V gene has CDR1 MNHEY and CDR2 SVGAGI. The CDR3 length is 14 residues. CDR3 region: CASSLSQVLGEQYF. As DNA, the CDR3 is TGTGCCAGCAGTCTGTCACAGGTTTTGGGAGAGCAGTACTTC.

This clone was counted a few times. The V call is TRBV9, the J call TRBJ2-1, with 7 bases matching TRBD1. The CDR3 length is 14 residues. The germline V gene has CDR1 SGDLS and CDR2 YYNGEE. Trimming cost V 3 bases and J 7 bases; bases outside gene matches: 7. Here the CDR3 reads CASSGTGAGNEQFF. The CDR3, as DNA: TGTGCCAGCAGCGGAACAGGGGCCGGGAATGAGCAGTTCTTC.

The chain combines TRBV5-8 with TRBJ1-2; D remains ambiguous. Trimming shortened V by 0 bases and J by 7 bases, and 10 bases separated the two germline ends. This CDR3 is built from 13 residues. The germline V gene has CDR1 SGHTS and CDR2 YDEGEE. Here the CDR3 DNA reads TGTGCCAGCAGCTTGGACCAGACTACTGGCTACACCTTC. Its protein is CASSLDQTTGYTF.

This sequence joins TRBV4-1 and TRBJ2-1, with TRBD2 matching 13 bases. The CDR3 spans 16 residues. Trimming at V came to 1 base and at J to 9 bases, leaving 6 bases not matched to a gene. Germline CDR1 MGHRA, CDR2 YSYEKL. In DNA, the CDR3 is TGCGCCAGCAGCCAAGGCTGGACTAGCGGGAGTGGTGAGCAGTTCTTC. Translated, it gives CASSQGWTSGSGEQFF.

V gene TRBV11-3 combines with J gene TRBJ2-1; 9 nucleotides match TRBD1. The trim removed 2 bases at V and 13 bases at J, leaving 9 bases unmatched. The CDR3 is 14 residues long. Germline V lookup: CDR1 SGHNT, CDR2 YENEEA. The CDR3 loop is CASSLQGTGSRQFF. The CDR3 nucleotides are TGTGCCAGCAGCTTACAGGGGACAGGGAGTCGTCAGTTCTTC.

The V gene is TRBV18, the J gene TRBJ2-4; possible D gene TRBD1, 5 bases. The V end lost 6 bases, the J end lost 2 bases, and 8 bases lay between the germline ends. Germline-derived CDR1 and CDR2 are KGHSH and LQKENI. There are 13 residues in the CDR3. CDR3: CASSQGPKNIQYF. CDR3 nucleotides: TGTGCCAGCTCCCAGGGCCCCAAAAACATTCAGTACTTC. Using reference TRBV18 and TRBJ2-4 for the parts outside the CDR3, the full variable domain is NAGVMQNPRHLVRRRGQEARLRCSPMKGHSHVYWYRQLPEEGLKFMVYLQKENIIDESGMPKERFSAEFPKEGPSILRIQQVVRGDSAAYFCASSQGPKNIQYFGAGTRLSVL.

V and J are TRBV28 and TRBJ2-1, with 7 bases matching TRBD2. Germline V gene sequence: CDR1 MDHEN, CDR2 SYDVKM. Trimming cost V 7 bases and J 9 bases; bases outside gene matches: 3. This CDR3 is built from 11 residues. CDR3 residues: CASTTGGEQFF. CDR3 nucleotide sequence: TGTGCCAGCACTACGGGGGGTGAGCAGTTCTTC.

This clone was observed once. This sequence joins TRBV9 and TRBJ2-7, with TRBD1 matching 7 bases. The V segment lost 3 bases and the J segment 2 bases; nucleotides outside the gene matches: 8. CDR3 size: 15 residues. Looked up from germline, CDR1 is SGDLS and CDR2 is YYNGEE. The CDR3 spells CASSGRTGLPYEQYF. The CDR3, as DNA: TGTGCCAGCAGCGGGCGGACAGGCTTACCCTACGAGCAGTACTTC.

V is TRBV5-1 and J is TRBJ2-2; D might be TRBD2 (5 bases). V dropped 2 bases and J dropped 3 bases, with 8 bases sitting between them. CDR1 SGHRS and CDR2 YFSETQ come from the germline V gene. The CDR3 is 14 amino acids. The CDR3 loop is CASSLTGYTGELFF. The CDR3, as DNA: TGCGCCAGCAGCTTAACGGGGTACACCGGGGAGCTGTTTTTT.

DNA for the CDR3: TGTGCCAGCAGCCCGACTGGACAGAAAAATTCACCCCTCCACTTT. Translated, it gives CASSPTGQKNSPLHF. The chain has TRBV7-2 and TRBJ1-6; D perhaps matches TRBD1 (6 bases). CDR3 length equals 15 residues. The germline V gene encodes CDR1 SGHTA and CDR2 FQGNSA. Trimming removed 5 bases at V and 7 bases at J, with 15 bases between.

V gene TRBV15 combines with J gene TRBJ2-7; 9 nucleotides agree with TRBD2. CDR1 LNHNV and CDR2 YYDKDF come from the germline V gene (reference sequence). CDR3 length: 15 amino acids. Trimming cost V 2 bases and J 5 bases; bases outside gene matches: 7. The CDR3 DNA sequence: TGTGCCACCAGCAGACCCGGACTAGCGAAAGACGAGCAGTACTTC. Amino acids: CATSRPGLAKDEQYF.

A single count supports this clone. This rearrangement joins TRBV27 to TRBJ2-7, with 8 bases fitting TRBD1. The CDR3 length is 13 residues. V was pared by 3 bases and J by 3 bases, with 1 base of the junction left unmatched. Per the germline V gene, CDR1 is MNHEY and CDR2 is SMNVEV (reference sequence). The CDR3 here is CASSFGQGYEQYF. The CDR3 nucleotides are TGTGCCAGCAGTTTCGGACAGGGCTACGAGCAGTACTTC.